This T cell receptor (beta chain) was found in a study of immune heterogeneity within non-small cell lung tumors. At least ten counts were recorded for this clonotype. Multiplex PCR employing 32 V and 13 J primers generated amplicons of the TCR beta CDR3. MiXCR was run by TCRdb on the multiplex PCR reads, yielding one entry per CDR3 protein. Of around 9,200 distinct CDR3 sequences in the sample, 25% to 40% were seen once. CDR3 length: 16 residues. The J segment lost 9 bases and the V segment lost 5 bases, leaving 14 bases of the junction unmatched. Germline V lookup: CDR1 SGHTA, CDR2 FQGNSA. Template was bulk tumor genomic DNA, about 610 ng per sample. Multiple biopsies spaced far apart were taken from each primary tumor during surgery. Before undergoing curative surgery, patients had newly diagnosed non-small cell lung cancer that was untreated.

Material for sequencing was lung tumor tissue. The receptor's source is a man in his 60s with non-small cell lung cancer. This rearrangement joins TRBV7-2 to TRBJ2-1; the match to TRBD2 covers 9 bases. CDR3 sequence: CASSGRAGGAQGEQFF. As DNA, the CDR3 is TGTGCCAGCAGCGGTCGGGCGGGAGGGGCCCAGGGTGAGCAGTTCTTC.